The 21 T cell receptor beta chains below were found in one sample sequenced in a study of blood T cell repertoires in COVID-19. The table came from immunoSEQ multiplex PCR; TCRdb's copy has only in-frame clones and leaves some out. The table includes fewer than 500,000 clones, approximately 90% detected once. The sample comprised PBMCs or T cells enriched from blood (not recorded which). The receptors originated from a woman between 18 and 29 years old who had recovered from COVID-19.

The chain is built from TRBV25-1 and TRBJ2-5; D possibly corresponds to TRBD1 (6 bases). Per germline, CDR1 MGHDK and CDR2 SYGVNS. V lost 2 bases and J 2 bases, leaving 12 bases between the germline ends. The CDR3 sequence is 15 residues long. CDR3 sequence (DNA): TGTGCCAGCAGTGAAGGGCAGGGGACACAAGAGACCCAGTACTTC. Protein sequence: CASSEGQGTQETQYF.

The chain is built from TRBV3-1 (or the pseudogene TRBV3-2) and TRBJ1-5; D may be TRBD1 (6 bases). V lost 5 bases, J lost 6 bases, and 20 bases lay in between. The CDR3 spans 16 residues. Germline V gene lookup returns CDR1 LGHDT and CDR2 YNNKEL (reference sequence). CDR3 nucleotides: TGTGCCAGCAGCTGGAGTGGGGGCGAAGGGAGTCAGCCCCAGCATTTT. It encodes CASSWSGGEGSQPQHF.

The rearrangement joins TRBV3-1 (or the pseudogene TRBV3-2) to TRBJ1-2; 10 positions agree with TRBD1. Germline CDR1 and CDR2: LGHDT and YNNKEL (reference sequence). V lost 1 base, J lost 6 bases, and 2 bases stayed unmatched. The CDR3 runs to 14 residues. CDR3 region: CASSQGQGAHGYTF. CDR3 bases: TGTGCCAGCAGCCAAGGACAGGGGGCACATGGCTACACCTTC.

The V and J genes are TRBV10-3 and TRBJ1-1; 9 bases line up with TRBD1. Germline CDR1 is ENHRY and CDR2 is SYGVKD. The V gene end was trimmed by 5 bases and the J gene end by 5 bases; junction bases not matched to a gene: 12. This CDR3 is built from 16 residues. CDR3 bases: TGTGCCATCAGTCCTATCCCGACAGGGGGAAGGACTGAAGCTTTCTTT. Protein: CAISPIPTGGRTEAFF.

The chain has TRBV5-1 and TRBJ1-2; the match to TRBD1 covers 8 bases. The CDR3 spans 14 residues. Germline V gives CDR1 SGHRS, CDR2 YFSETQ. Trimming at V came to 4 bases and at J to 6 bases, leaving 8 bases not matched to a gene. The CDR3 DNA is TGCGCCAGCAGCCCGGGACAGGAGGGGAATGGCTACACCTTC. Translation: CASSPGQEGNGYTF.

The chain joins TRBV27 to TRBJ1-4, with 7 bases identical to TRBD1. The CDR3 spans 14 residues. With V trimmed by 8 bases and J by 11 bases, 14 bases remained unmatched. The V gene's germline CDR1 is MNHEY and CDR2 SMNVEV (reference sequence). The CDR3 bases are TGTGCCAGCGGCACCGGGACAGTTTGGAGCAAACTGTTTTTT. Translated: CASGTGTVWSKLFF.

This sequence joins TRBV5-1 and TRBJ1-3; 7 positions agree with TRBD1. V was clipped by 4 bases and J by 0 bases; unmatched bases: 7. Per the germline V gene, CDR1 is SGHRS and CDR2 is YFSETQ. This CDR3 spans 16 amino acids. The CDR3 DNA reads TGCGCCAGCAGCCAAGGGGACAGCCTCTCTGGAAACACCATATATTTT. It codes for CASSQGDSLSGNTIYF.

The chain combines TRBV2 with TRBJ2-2, with D perhaps TRBD1 (5 bases). Germline V gene lookup returns CDR1 SNHLY and CDR2 FYNNEI. The CDR3 runs 12 residues. Trimming pared 6 bases from V and 7 bases from J, leaving 9 bases between. CDR3 region: CASRDTYGELFF. CDR3 DNA sequence: TGTGCCAGCAGGGACACCTACGGGGAGCTGTTTTTT.

There are a few counts of this clone. The chain links TRBV4-1 to TRBJ1-6; 7 bases agree with TRBD1. Germline trimming cut 6 bases from V and 6 bases from J; bases unmatched to any gene: 5. Germline V lookup: CDR1 MGHRA, CDR2 YSYEKL. The CDR3 is 14 residues long. CDR3 sequence: CASRPGQTNSPLHF. In DNA, the CDR3 is TGCGCCAGCAGGCCGGGACAGACTAATTCACCCCTCCACTTT.

This clone has just a few counts. The rearrangement uses TRBV24-1 and TRBJ1-2; the D is unclear. V was pared by 6 bases and J by 3 bases, with 16 bases between. This CDR3 has 15 amino acids. Germline V gene data show CDR1 as KGHDR and CDR2 as SFDVKD. In DNA, the CDR3 is TGTGCCACCAGTCCTAAGGAGGGCCCCTACTATGGCTACACCTTC. Its translation: CATSPKEGPYYGYTF.

V is TRBV5-1 and J is TRBJ2-5, with 10 nucleotides matching TRBD2. After removal of 4 bases from V and 3 bases from J, the junction contained 3 bases not matched to a gene. CDR1 and CDR2 from the germline V gene are SGHRS and YFSETQ. This CDR3 contains 14 residues. CDR3 in amino acids: CASSGLAGEETQYF. CDR3 in DNA: TGCGCCAGCAGCGGGCTAGCGGGGGAAGAGACCCAGTACTTC.

The chain uses TRBV28 and TRBJ2-4; 7 bases match TRBD1. Germline lookup yields CDR1 MDHEN and CDR2 SYDVKM. The V segment lost 5 bases and the J segment 3 bases; nucleotides outside the gene matches: 7. CDR3 length: 15 residues. The CDR3 coding sequence is TGTGCCAGCAGTCCCTCATGGACAGGCAAAAACATTCAGTACTTC. It yields the protein CASSPSWTGKNIQYF. Looking up the rest from reference TRBV28 and TRBJ2-4 gives the full variable domain: DVKVTQSSRYLVKRTGEKVFLECVQDMDHENMFWYRQDPGLGLRLIYFSYDVKMKEKGDIPEGYSVSREKKERFSLILESASTNQTSMYLCASSPSWTGKNIQYFGAGTRLSVL.

This clone has just a few counts. The rearrangement joins TRBV3-1 (or the pseudogene TRBV3-2) to TRBJ1-6, with D tentatively TRBD1 (5 bases). This CDR3 has 17 residues. The V gene lost 4 bases and the J gene lost 7 bases, with 20 bases spanning the gap. CDR1 and CDR2 from the germline V gene are LGHDT and YNNKEL (reference sequence). The CDR3: CASSPTRGGRANSPLHF. The CDR3 bases are TGTGCCAGCAGCCCAACTCGGGGGGGACGCGCCAATTCACCCCTCCACTTT.

The chain has TRBV6-1 and TRBJ1-1; TRBD1 matches at 7 bases. J lost 4 bases, V lost 3 bases, and 14 bases had no gene match. The germline gives CDR1 MNHNS, CDR2 SASEGT. CDR3 length equals 17 residues. The CDR3: CASSDRGQTIMGTEAFF. CDR3 coding DNA: TGTGCCAGCAGTGACCGGGGACAGACAATCATGGGCACTGAAGCTTTCTTT.

The V and J genes are TRBV30 and TRBJ2-7; no clear D gene. CDR1 is GTSNPN, CDR2 SVGIG, per germline (reference sequence). The CDR3 totals 12 residues. Between the trimmed V and J ends, which lost 1 base and 9 bases, there was a span of 13 bases. CDR3 DNA sequence: TGTGCCTGGAGTGCCCCGCCCTCTAGGCAGTACTTC. Its protein product is CAWSAPPSRQYF. The whole variable domain, filled in from reference TRBV30 and TRBJ2-7, reads SQTIHQWPATLVQPVGSPLSLECTVEGTSNPNLYWYRQAAGRGLQLLFYSVGIGQISSEVPQNLSASRPQDRQFILSSKKLLLSDSGFYLCAWSAPPSRQYFGPGTRLTVT.

The chain joins TRBV19 to TRBJ1-1; D may be TRBD1 (6 bases). Trimming shortened V by 5 bases and J by 12 bases, and 16 bases separated the two germline ends. Germline V gene data show CDR1 as LNHDA and CDR2 as SQIVND (reference sequence). The CDR3 length is 12 residues. The CDR3 loop reads CASSLIDRMTFF. For the CDR3, the DNA is TGTGCCAGTAGTTTGATAGACAGGATGACTTTCTTT.

This chain's CDR3 is CATEREAYEQYF. Written as DNA, the CDR3 is TGTGCCACAGAGAGGGAGGCGTACGAGCAGTACTTC. This rearrangement joins TRBV28 to TRBJ2-7, with D possibly matching TRBD2 (6 bases). Germline loops: CDR1 MDHEN, CDR2 SYDVKM. The CDR3 has 12 amino acids. The germline V and J ends were trimmed by 10 bases and 4 bases, with 14 bases remaining between them.

The chain has TRBV5-1 and TRBJ2-3; no clear D. The germline V and J ends were trimmed by 5 bases and 4 bases, with 11 bases remaining between them. The germline CDR1 and CDR2 sequences are SGHRS and YFSETQ. The CDR3 totals 13 residues. The chain's CDR3 is CASSSGGADTQYF. As DNA, the CDR3 is TGCGCCAGCAGTTCTGGCGGAGCAGATACGCAGTATTTT. The whole variable domain, filled in from reference TRBV5-1 and TRBJ2-3, reads KAGVTQTPRYLIKTRGQQVTLSCSPISGHRSVSWYQQTPGQGLQFLFEYFSETQRNKGNFPGRFSGRQFSNSRSEMNVSTLELGDSALYLCASSSGGADTQYFGPGTRLTVL.

The J gene is TRBJ2-7, the V gene TRBV5-1; D not certain. This CDR3 is built from 13 residues. V was trimmed by 2 bases and J by 2 bases, leaving 8 bases between them. Per the germline V gene, CDR1 is SGHRS and CDR2 is YFSETQ. CDR3 DNA sequence: TGCGCCAGCAGCTTTAAGTTAGCCTACGAGCAGTACTTC. Translating gives CASSFKLAYEQYF.

The chain couples TRBV12-3 or TRBV12-4 to TRBJ2-1, with 8 bases aligning to TRBD2. V shed 10 bases, J shed 7 bases, and the junction held 3 bases outside the gene matches. This CDR3 is 11 amino acids long. The CDR3, as DNA: TGTGCCACCCGGGGGGGGAATGAGCAGTTCTTC. Translation gives CATRGGNEQFF.

The chain is built from TRBV19 and TRBJ2-1; D not certain. Germline CDR1 reads LNHDA; CDR2 reads SQIVND (reference sequence). V was shortened by 4 bases and J by 8 bases, with 12 bases between the two germline ends. The CDR3 contains 13 residues. This CDR3 reads CASSKSSWHEQFF. CDR3 coding DNA: TGTGCCAGTAGTAAGTCTAGTTGGCATGAGCAGTTCTTC.